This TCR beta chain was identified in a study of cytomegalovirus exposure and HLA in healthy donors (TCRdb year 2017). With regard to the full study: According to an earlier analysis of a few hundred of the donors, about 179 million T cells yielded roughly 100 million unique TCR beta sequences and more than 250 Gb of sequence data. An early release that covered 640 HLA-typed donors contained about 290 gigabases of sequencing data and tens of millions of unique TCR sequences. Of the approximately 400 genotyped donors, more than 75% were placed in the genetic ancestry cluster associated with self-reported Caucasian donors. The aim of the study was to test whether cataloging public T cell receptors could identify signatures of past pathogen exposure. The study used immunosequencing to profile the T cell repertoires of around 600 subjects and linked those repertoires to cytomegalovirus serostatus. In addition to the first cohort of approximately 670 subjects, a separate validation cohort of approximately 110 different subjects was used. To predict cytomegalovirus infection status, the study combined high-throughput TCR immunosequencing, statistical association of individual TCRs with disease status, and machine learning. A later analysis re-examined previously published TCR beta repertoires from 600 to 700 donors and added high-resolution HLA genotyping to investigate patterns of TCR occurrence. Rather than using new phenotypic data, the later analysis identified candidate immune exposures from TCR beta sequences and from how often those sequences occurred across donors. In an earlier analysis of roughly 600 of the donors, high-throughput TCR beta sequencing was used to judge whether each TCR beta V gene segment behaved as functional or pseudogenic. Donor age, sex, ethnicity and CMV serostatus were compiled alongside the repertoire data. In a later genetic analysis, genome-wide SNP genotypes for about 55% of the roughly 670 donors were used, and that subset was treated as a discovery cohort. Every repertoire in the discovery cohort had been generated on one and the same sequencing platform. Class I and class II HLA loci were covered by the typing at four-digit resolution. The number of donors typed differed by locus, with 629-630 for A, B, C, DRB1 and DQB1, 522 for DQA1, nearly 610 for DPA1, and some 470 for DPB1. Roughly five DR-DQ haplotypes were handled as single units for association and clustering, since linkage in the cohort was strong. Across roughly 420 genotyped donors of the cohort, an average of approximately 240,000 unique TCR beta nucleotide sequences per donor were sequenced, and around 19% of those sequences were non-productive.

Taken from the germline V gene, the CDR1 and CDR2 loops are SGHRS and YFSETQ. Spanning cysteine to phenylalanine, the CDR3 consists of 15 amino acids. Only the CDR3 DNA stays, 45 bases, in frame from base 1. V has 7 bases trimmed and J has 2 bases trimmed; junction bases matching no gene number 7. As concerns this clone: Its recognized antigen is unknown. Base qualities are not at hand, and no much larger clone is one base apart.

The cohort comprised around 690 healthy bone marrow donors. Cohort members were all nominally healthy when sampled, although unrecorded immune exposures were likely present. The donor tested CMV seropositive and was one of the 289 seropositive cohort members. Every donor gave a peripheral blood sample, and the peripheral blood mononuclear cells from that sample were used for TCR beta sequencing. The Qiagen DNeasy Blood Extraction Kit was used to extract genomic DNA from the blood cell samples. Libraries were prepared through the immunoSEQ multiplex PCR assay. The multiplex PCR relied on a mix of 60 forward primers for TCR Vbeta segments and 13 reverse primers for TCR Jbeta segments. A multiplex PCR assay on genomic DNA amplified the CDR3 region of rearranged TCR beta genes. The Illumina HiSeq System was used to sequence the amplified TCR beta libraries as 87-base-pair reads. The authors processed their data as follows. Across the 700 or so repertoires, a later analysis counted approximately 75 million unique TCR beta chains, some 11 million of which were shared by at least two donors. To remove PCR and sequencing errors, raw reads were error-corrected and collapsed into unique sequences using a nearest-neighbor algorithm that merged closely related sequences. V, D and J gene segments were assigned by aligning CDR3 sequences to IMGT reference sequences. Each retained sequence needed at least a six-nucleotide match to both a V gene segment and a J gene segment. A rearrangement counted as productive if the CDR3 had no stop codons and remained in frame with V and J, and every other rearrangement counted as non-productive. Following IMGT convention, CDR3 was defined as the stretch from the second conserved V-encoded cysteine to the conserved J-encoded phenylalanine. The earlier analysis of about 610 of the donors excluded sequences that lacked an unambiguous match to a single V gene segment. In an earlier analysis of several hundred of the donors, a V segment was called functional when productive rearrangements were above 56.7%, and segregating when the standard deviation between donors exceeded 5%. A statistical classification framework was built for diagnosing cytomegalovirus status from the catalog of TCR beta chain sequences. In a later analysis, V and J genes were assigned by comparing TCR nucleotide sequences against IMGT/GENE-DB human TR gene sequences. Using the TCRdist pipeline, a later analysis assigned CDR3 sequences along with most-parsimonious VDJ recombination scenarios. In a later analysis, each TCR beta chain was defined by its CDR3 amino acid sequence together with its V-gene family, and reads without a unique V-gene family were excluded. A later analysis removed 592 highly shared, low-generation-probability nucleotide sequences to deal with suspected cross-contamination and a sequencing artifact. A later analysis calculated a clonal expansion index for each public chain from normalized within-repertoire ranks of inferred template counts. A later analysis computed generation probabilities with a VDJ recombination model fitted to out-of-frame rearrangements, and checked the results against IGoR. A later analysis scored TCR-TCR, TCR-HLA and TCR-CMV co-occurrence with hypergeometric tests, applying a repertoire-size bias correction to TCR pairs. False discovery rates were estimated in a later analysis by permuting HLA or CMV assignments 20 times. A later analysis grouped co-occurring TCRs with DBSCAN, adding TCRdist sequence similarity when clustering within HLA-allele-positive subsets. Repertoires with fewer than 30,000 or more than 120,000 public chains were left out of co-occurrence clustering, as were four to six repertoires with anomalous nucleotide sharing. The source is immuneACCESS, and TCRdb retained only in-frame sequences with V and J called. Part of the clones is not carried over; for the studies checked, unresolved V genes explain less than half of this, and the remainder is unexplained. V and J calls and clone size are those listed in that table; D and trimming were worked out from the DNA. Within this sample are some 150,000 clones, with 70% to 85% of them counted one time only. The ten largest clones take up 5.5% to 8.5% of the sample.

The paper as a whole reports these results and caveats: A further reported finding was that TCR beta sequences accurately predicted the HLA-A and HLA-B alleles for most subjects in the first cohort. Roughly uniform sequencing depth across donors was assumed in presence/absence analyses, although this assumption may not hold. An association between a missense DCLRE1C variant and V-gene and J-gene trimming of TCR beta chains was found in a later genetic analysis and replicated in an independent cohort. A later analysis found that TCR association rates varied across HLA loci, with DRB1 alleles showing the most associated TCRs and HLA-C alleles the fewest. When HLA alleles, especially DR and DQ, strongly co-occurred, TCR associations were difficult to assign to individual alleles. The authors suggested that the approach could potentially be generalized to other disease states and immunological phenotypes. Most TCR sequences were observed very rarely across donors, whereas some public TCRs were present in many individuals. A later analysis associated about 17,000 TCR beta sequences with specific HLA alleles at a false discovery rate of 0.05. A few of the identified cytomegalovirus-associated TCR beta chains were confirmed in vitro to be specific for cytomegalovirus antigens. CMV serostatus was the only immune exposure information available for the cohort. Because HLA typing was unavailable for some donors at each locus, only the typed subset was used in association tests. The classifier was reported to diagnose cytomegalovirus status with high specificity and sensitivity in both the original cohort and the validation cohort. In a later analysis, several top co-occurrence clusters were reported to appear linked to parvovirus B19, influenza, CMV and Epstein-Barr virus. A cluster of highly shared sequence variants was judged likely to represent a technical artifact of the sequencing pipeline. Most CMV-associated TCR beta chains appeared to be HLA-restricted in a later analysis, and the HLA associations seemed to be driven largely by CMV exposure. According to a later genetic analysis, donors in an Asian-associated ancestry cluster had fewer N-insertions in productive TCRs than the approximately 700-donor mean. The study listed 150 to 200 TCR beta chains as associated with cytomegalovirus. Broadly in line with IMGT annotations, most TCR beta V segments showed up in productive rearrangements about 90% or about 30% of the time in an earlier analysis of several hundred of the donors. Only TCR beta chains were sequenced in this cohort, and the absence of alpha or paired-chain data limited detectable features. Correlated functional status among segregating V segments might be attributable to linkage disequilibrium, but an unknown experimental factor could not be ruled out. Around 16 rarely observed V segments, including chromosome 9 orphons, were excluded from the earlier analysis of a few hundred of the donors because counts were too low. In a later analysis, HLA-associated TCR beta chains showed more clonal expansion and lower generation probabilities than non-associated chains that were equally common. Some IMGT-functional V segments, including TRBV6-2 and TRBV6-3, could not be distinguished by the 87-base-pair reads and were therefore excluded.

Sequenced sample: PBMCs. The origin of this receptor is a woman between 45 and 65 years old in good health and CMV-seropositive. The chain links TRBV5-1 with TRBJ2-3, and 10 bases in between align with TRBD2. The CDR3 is CASAPLAGDTDTQYF. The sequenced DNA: TGCGCCAGCGCGCCCCTAGCGGGGGACACAGATACGCAGTATTTT.